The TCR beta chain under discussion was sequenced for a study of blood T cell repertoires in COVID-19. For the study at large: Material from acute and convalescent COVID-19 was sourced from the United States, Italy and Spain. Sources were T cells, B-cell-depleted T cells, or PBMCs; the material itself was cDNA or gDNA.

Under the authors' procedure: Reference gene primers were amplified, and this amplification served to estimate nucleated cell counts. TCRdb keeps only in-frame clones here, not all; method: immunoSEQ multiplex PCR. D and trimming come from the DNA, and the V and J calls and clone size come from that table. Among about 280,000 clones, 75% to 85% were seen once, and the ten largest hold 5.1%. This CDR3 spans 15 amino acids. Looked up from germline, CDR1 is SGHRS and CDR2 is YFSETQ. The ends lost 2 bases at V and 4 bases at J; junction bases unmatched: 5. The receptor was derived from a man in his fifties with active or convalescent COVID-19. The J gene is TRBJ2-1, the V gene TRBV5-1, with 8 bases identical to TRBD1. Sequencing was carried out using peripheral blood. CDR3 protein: CASSFPQGAYNEQFF. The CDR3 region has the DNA TGCGCCAGCAGCTTCCCCCAGGGGGCGTACAATGAGCAGTTCTTC. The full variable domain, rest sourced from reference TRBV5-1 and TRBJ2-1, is KAGVTQTPRYLIKTRGQQVTLSCSPISGHRSVSWYQQTPGQGLQFLFEYFSETQRNKGNFPGRFSGRQFSNSRSEMNVSTLELGDSALYLCASSFPQGAYNEQFFGPGTRLTVL.